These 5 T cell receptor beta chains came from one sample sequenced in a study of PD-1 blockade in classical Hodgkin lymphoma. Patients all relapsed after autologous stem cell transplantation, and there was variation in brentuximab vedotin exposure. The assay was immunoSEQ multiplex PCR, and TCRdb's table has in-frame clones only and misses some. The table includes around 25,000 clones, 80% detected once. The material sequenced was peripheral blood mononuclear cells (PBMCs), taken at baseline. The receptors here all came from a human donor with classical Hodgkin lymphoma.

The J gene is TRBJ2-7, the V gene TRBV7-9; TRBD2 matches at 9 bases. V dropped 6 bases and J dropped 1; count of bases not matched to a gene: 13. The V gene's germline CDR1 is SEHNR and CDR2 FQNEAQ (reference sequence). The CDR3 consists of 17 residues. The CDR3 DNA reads TGTGCCAGCAGTCCAAGGAACCGTGCGGGGGGGTCCTACGAGCAGTACTTC. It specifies CASSPRNRAGGSYEQYF.

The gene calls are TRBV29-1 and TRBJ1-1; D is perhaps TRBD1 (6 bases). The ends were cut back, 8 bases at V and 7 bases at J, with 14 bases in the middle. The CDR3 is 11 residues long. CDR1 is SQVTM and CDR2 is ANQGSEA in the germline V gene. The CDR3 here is CSTGQYDEAFF. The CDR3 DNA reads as TGCAGCACTGGACAGTACGATGAAGCTTTCTTT. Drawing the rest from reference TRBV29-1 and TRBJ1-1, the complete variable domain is SAVISQKPSRDICQRGTSLTIQCQVDSQVTMMFWYRQQPGQSLTLIATANQGSEATYESGFVIDKFPISRPNLTFSTLTVSNMSPEDSSIYLCSTGQYDEAFFGQGTRLTVV.

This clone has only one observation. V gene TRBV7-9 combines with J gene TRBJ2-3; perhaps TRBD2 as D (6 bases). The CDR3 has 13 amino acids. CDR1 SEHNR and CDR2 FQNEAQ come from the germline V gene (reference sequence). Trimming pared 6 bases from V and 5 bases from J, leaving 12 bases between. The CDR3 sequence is CASSQAGVDTQYF. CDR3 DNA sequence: TGTGCCAGCAGTCAAGCGGGTGTAGATACGCAGTATTTT.

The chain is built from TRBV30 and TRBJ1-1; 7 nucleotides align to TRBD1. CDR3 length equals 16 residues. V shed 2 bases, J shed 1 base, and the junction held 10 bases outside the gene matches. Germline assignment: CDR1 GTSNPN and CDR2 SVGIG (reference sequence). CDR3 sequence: CAWSSRQGVKNTEAFF. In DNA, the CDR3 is TGTGCCTGGAGTTCACGGCAGGGGGTGAAGAACACTGAAGCTTTCTTT.

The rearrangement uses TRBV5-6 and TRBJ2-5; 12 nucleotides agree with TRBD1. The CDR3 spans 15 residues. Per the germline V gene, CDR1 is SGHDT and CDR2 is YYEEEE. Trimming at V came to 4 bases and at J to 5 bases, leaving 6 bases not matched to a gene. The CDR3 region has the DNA TGTGCCAGCAGCCAAGGGACAGGGGGCGGTGAGACCCAGTACTTC. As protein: CASSQGTGGGETQYF.